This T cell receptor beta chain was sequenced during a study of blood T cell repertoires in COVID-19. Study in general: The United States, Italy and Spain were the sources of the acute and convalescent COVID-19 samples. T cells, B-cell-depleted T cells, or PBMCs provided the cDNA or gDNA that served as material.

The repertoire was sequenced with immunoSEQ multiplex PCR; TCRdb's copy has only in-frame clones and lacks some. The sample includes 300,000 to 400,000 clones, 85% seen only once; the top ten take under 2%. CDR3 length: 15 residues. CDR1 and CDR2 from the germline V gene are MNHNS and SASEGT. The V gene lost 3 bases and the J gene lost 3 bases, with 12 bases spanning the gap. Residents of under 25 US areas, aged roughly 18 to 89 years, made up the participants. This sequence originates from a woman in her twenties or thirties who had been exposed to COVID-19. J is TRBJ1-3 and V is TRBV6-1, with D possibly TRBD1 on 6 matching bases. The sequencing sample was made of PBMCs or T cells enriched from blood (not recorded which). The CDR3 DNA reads TGTGCCAGCAGTGAGGCGACAGGCCATGGAAACACCATATATTTT. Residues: CASSEATGHGNTIYF.